Listed here are 26 T cell receptor beta chains from one sample, sequenced in a study of T cell responses to AZD1222 COVID-19 vaccine. Sequencing was performed with immunoSEQ multiplex PCR; in TCRdb, only in-frame clones are kept and a portion is missing. The sample contains just over 90,000 clones, 75% to 90% of which appear only once. This sample comprised peripheral blood, obtained 28 days after the second AZD1222 dose. These TCRs come from an adult who received the AZD1222 COVID-19 vaccine.

V and J are TRBV7-3 and TRBJ2-1; 8 nucleotides line up with TRBD2. This CDR3 spans 15 amino acids. Unmatched junction bases numbered 2, after V lost 4 bases and J lost 0 bases. Per germline, CDR1 SGHTA and CDR2 FQGTGA. The CDR3 loop reads CASSSGGSSYNEQFF. CDR3 in DNA: TGTGCCAGCAGCTCGGGGGGGAGCTCCTACAATGAGCAGTTCTTC.

This clone was picked up a small number of times. The sample holds other DNA sequences that translate to the same CDR3. This chain uses TRBV6-5 with TRBJ2-5; the D is unclear. The CDR3 has 13 amino acids. Germline V gene data show CDR1 as MNHEY and CDR2 as SVGAGI. The V and J ends lost 0 bases and 0 bases respectively, with 2 bases between them. The CDR3 here is CASSYSYQETQYF. Here the CDR3 DNA reads TGTGCCAGCAGTTACTCCTACCAAGAGACCCAGTACTTC.

The V and J genes are TRBV5-1 and TRBJ2-2, with a tentative D call TRBD1 (5 bases). Germline CDR1 and CDR2: SGHRS and YFSETQ. The CDR3 runs 13 residues. Trimming pared 0 bases from V and 7 bases from J, leaving 7 bases between. DNA for the CDR3: TGCGCCAGCAGCTTGGAGGGGAACGGGGAGCTGTTTTTT. Protein: CASSLEGNGELFF.

The chain is built from TRBV6-1 and TRBJ2-5; D may correspond to TRBD1 or TRBD2 (6 bases each). V lost 2 bases and J 5 bases, leaving 12 bases between the germline ends. Germline V gene sequence: CDR1 MNHNS, CDR2 SASEGT. The CDR3 contains 14 residues. The CDR3, as DNA: TGTGCCAGCAGTGAATTAGGGGGGCACGAGACCCAGTACTTC. Encoded protein: CASSELGGHETQYF.

The rearrangement links TRBV15 to TRBJ2-1; 15 bases fit TRBD2. The CDR3 is 16 residues long. CDR1 is LNHNV and CDR2 is YYDKDF in the germline V gene (reference sequence). V shed 4 bases, J shed 6 bases, and the junction held 4 bases outside the gene matches. CDR3 bases: TGTGCCACCAGCAAAGGACTAGCGGGAGGGTTCAATGAGCAGTTCTTC. Protein product: CATSKGLAGGFNEQFF.

The V and J genes are TRBV10-2 and TRBJ1-1; 8 bases line up with TRBD1. V shed 7 bases, J shed 0 bases, and the junction held 7 bases outside the gene matches. Per the germline V gene, CDR1 is WSHSY and CDR2 is SAAADI. The CDR3 extends over 15 amino acids. The CDR3 loop reads CASISTGGMNTEAFF. CDR3 DNA sequence: TGCGCCAGCATAAGTACAGGGGGTATGAACACTGAAGCTTTCTTT.

The chain couples TRBV7-3 to TRBJ2-1; 11 nucleotides align to TRBD2. The CDR3 consists of 15 residues. CDR1 and CDR2 (germline): SGHTA, FQGTGA. J gave up 7 bases and V 5 bases, and 7 bases lay outside the gene matches. The CDR3 is CASSLSGRAGNEQFF. CDR3 sequence (DNA): TGTGCCAGCAGCCTTAGCGGGAGGGCCGGTAATGAGCAGTTCTTC.

The CDR3 here is CASRSTDTQYF. CDR3 DNA sequence: TGTGCCAGCAGGAGCACAGATACGCAGTATTTT. The rearrangement uses TRBV12-3 or TRBV12-4 and TRBJ2-3; no clear D gene. The CDR3 sequence is 11 residues long. V was cut by 6 bases and J by 0 bases, with 1 base left in between.

The chain has TRBV9 and TRBJ1-1, with a tentative D call TRBD1 (6 bases). CDR3 size: 14 residues. V was clipped by 6 bases and J by 3 bases, with 15 bases between them. Germline CDR1 is SGDLS and CDR2 is YYNGEE. The chain's CDR3 is CASTLDKGDTEAFF. CDR3 DNA sequence: TGTGCCAGCACCTTAGATAAGGGGGACACTGAAGCTTTCTTT.

The rearrangement uses TRBV11-2 and TRBJ1-1; D is undetermined. The germline V gene encodes CDR1 SGHAT and CDR2 FQNNGV. The CDR3 runs 13 residues. The ends were cut back, 5 bases at V and 5 bases at J, with 12 bases in the middle. This CDR3 is CASSRNPETEAFF. The CDR3 coding sequence is TGTGCCAGCAGCCGAAACCCCGAGACTGAAGCTTTCTTT.

This clone has just one count. The chain recombines TRBV2 with TRBJ1-2; D ambiguous. This CDR3 contains 15 residues. Trimming left V 4 bases short and J 6 bases short, with 18 bases between. Germline CDR1 is SNHLY and CDR2 is FYNNEI. The CDR3 DNA is TGTGCCAGCAGTGGACAATACAAGATTCTCGATGGCTACACCTTC. Its protein product is CASSGQYKILDGYTF.

This chain connects TRBV5-4 to TRBJ2-3; D is unresolved. CDR3 length equals 13 residues. Germline V CDR1 and CDR2: SGHNT, YYREEE (reference sequence). V was trimmed by 1 base and J by 2 bases, leaving 5 bases between them. In DNA, the CDR3 is TGTGCCAGCAGCTTGTTCCCCACAGATACGCAGTATTTT. This codes for CASSLFPTDTQYF.

V usage is TRBV3-1 (or the pseudogene TRBV3-2) and J usage is TRBJ1-2, with 10 positions matching TRBD1. V lost 10 bases to trimming and J lost 7 bases; unmatched junction nucleotides: 6. CDR1 and CDR2 from the germline V gene are LGHDT and YNNKEL (reference sequence). There are 12 residues in the CDR3. The DNA for the CDR3 is TGTGCCATCGGGACAGGGGATTCTGGCTACACCTTC. Translation gives CAIGTGDSGYTF.

This clone was seen just once. The CDR3 region has the DNA TGTGCCAGCAGTGGGGGGACAGGGGGTCAGCCCCAGCATTTT. Its protein is CASSGGTGGQPQHF. The V gene is TRBV2, the J gene TRBJ1-5, with 11 nucleotides matching TRBD1. This CDR3 is built from 14 residues. From germline, CDR1 is SNHLY and CDR2 FYNNEI. Trimming cost V 4 bases and J 6 bases; bases outside gene matches: 2.

The chain couples TRBV19 to TRBJ1-1; D unresolved. With 5 bases removed from V and 0 bases from J, the gap between germline ends came to 10 bases. Germline CDR1 and CDR2: LNHDA and SQIVND (reference sequence). The CDR3 runs 14 residues. CDR3 coding DNA: TGTGCCAGTAGTTTATTGGGGATGAACACTGAAGCTTTCTTT. Translation: CASSLLGMNTEAFF.

The rearrangement joins TRBV6-2 or TRBV6-3 to TRBJ2-7; weak D call: TRBD2 (5 bases). Per germline, CDR1 MNHEY and CDR2 SVGEGT. Trimming removed 6 bases at V and 3 bases at J, with 21 bases between. This CDR3 has 16 residues. CDR3 sequence: CASSKGGSHFVYEQYF. DNA of the CDR3: TGTGCCAGCAGCAAAGGAGGATCTCATTTTGTCTACGAGCAGTACTTC.

CDR3 protein: CSVERTREKAFF. In nucleotides, the CDR3 is TGCAGCGTTGAAAGAACCCGGGAGAAAGCTTTCTTT. J is TRBJ1-1 and V is TRBV29-1; D remains unclear. The V gene lost 2 bases and the J gene lost 9 bases, with 13 bases spanning the gap. Looked up from germline, CDR1 is SQVTM and CDR2 is ANQGSEA. The CDR3 length is 12 residues.

The chain has TRBV19 and TRBJ2-3, with TRBD1 as a possible D gene (6 bases). The CDR3 sequence is 18 residues long. Germline V gives CDR1 LNHDA, CDR2 SQIVND (reference sequence). Trimming pared 6 bases from V and 0 bases from J, leaving 22 bases between. This CDR3 reads CASSQQGYRQTSTDTQYF. The CDR3 bases are TGTGCCAGTAGCCAACAGGGCTACCGTCAGACTAGCACAGATACGCAGTATTTT.

The V call is TRBV4-1, the J call TRBJ1-3; 8 positions match TRBD1. The germline V gene encodes CDR1 MGHRA and CDR2 YSYEKL. The CDR3 length is 13 residues. Trimming at V came to 3 bases and at J to 8 bases, leaving 3 bases not matched to a gene. This CDR3 is CASSQGQEYTIYF. The CDR3 region has the DNA TGCGCCAGCAGCCAGGGACAGGAGTACACCATATATTTT.

The CDR3 spells CASSLVSGPSGTEAFF. The CDR3 region has the DNA TGCGCCAGCAGCTTGGTCTCGGGACCTTCGGGCACTGAAGCTTTCTTT. V and J are TRBV5-1 and TRBJ1-1; a possible D gene is TRBD1 (5 bases). Germline CDR1 and CDR2: SGHRS and YFSETQ. Trimming shortened V by 0 bases and J by 4 bases, and 16 bases separated the two germline ends. This CDR3 contains 16 residues. The full variable domain, rest sourced from reference TRBV5-1 and TRBJ1-1, is KAGVTQTPRYLIKTRGQQVTLSCSPISGHRSVSWYQQTPGQGLQFLFEYFSETQRNKGNFPGRFSGRQFSNSRSEMNVSTLELGDSALYLCASSLVSGPSGTEAFFGQGTRLTVV.

The chain combines TRBV24-1 with TRBJ1-6; D is unclear. Germline CDR1 reads KGHDR; CDR2 reads SFDVKD. The CDR3 has 11 amino acids. V gave up 5 bases and J gave up 6 bases, with 1 base separating them. The CDR3 spells CATSANSPLHF. The CDR3, as DNA: TGTGCCACCAGTGCTAATTCACCCCTCCACTTT.

This rearrangement joins TRBV5-8 to TRBJ1-1; no definite D call. The V end was cut by 6 bases, the J end by 7 bases, with 10 bases between. Germline V gene sequence: CDR1 SGHTS, CDR2 YDEGEE. This CDR3 spans 11 amino acids. The CDR3 sequence is CASTPYDEAFF. Written as DNA, the CDR3 is TGTGCCAGCACCCCATACGATGAAGCTTTCTTT.

This chain joins TRBV30 and TRBJ1-1; no clear D gene. Germline-derived CDR1 and CDR2 are GTSNPN and SVGIG (reference sequence). Trimming took 8 bases from V and 4 from J, leaving 14 bases between them. This CDR3 comprises 12 residues. As DNA, the CDR3 is TGTGCCCGAGATCTACCGGGCACTGAAGCTTTCTTT. Translated, it gives CARDLPGTEAFF.

The CDR3 sequence: CASSIGNSGANVLTF. CDR3 bases: TGTGCCAGTAGTATAGGGAACTCTGGGGCCAACGTCCTGACTTTC. The chain has TRBV19 and TRBJ2-6; no reliable D call. The V end was cut by 1 base, the J end by 0 bases, with 4 bases between. This CDR3 has 15 amino acids. Looked up from germline, CDR1 is LNHDA and CDR2 is SQIVND (reference sequence).

The chain has TRBV6-1 and TRBJ1-5; unclear D gene. CDR1 and CDR2 (germline): MNHNS, SASEGT. V lost 0 bases to trimming and J lost 4 bases, with 4 bases between them. The CDR3 has 13 residues. CDR3 region: CASSEARNQPQHF. The CDR3, as DNA: TGTGCCAGCAGTGAAGCGCGGAATCAGCCCCAGCATTTT.

The gene calls are TRBV6-6 and TRBJ2-5, with 9 bases that match TRBD1. J gave up 0 bases and V 5 bases, and 10 bases lay outside the gene matches. The CDR3 is 17 residues long. Looked up from germline, CDR1 is MNHNY and CDR2 is SVGAGI (reference sequence). CDR3 region: CASSRYRDRVYQETQYF. The CDR3 DNA reads as TGTGCCAGCAGTAGATACCGGGACAGGGTATACCAAGAGACCCAGTACTTC.